Below are 17 T cell receptor beta chains sequenced from a single sample in a study of monozygotic twins with inflammatory bowel disease. TCRdb re-called the 5' RACE reads and gives one entry per CDR3 protein, without DNA. This repertoire comprises 350,000 to 500,000 distinct CDR3 sequences; its ten largest clones make up about 2.2%. The sample comprised blood. The receptors were sampled from a human donor with ulcerative colitis or Crohn's disease, or a healthy co-twin of an affected twin (not recorded which).

The chain recombines TRBV10-3 with TRBJ1-2. CDR3 size: 13 residues. Germline V gives CDR1 ENHRY, CDR2 SYGVKD. The CDR3 spells CAISVTDNYGYTF.

The chain uses TRBV30 and TRBJ2-2; TCRdb's D call, TRBD1, is unchecked because there is no DNA. This CDR3 is built from 14 residues. In germline, CDR1 is GTSNPN, CDR2 SVGIG (reference sequence). CDR3 sequence: CASRGQANTGELFF.

This chain joins TRBV11-2 and TRBJ2-5. Germline loops: CDR1 SGHAT, CDR2 FQNNGV. The CDR3 has 12 residues. CDR3 sequence: CASSHNRETQYF.

The chain is built from TRBV12-3 or TRBV12-4 and TRBJ1-2; TCRdb names TRBD1, which stays unverified in the absence of DNA. This CDR3 spans 14 amino acids. This chain's CDR3 is CASSFSGGNYGYTF.

V gene TRBV12-3 or TRBV12-4 combines with J gene TRBJ1-6. The CDR3 runs to 12 residues. CDR3 sequence reads: CASSLNYSPLHF.

V gene TRBV7-2 combines with J gene TRBJ1-5. This CDR3 region has 15 residues. The germline V gene has CDR1 SGHTA and CDR2 FQGNSA. The CDR3: CASSLALGSNQPQHF.

This chain connects TRBV6-1 to TRBJ1-2; the TCRdb call, TRBD1, lacks DNA for checking. The CDR3 length is 11 residues. Germline V gives CDR1 MNHNS, CDR2 SASEGT. CDR3 sequence reads: CASSVSGRYTF.

This chain connects TRBV18 to TRBJ1-1. Germline CDR1 is KGHSH and CDR2 is LQKENI. The CDR3 is 15 amino acids. The CDR3 loop is CASSLREGSNTEAFF. The whole variable domain, filled in from reference TRBV18 and TRBJ1-1, reads NAGVMQNPRHLVRRRGQEARLRCSPMKGHSHVYWYRQLPEEGLKFMVYLQKENIIDESGMPKERFSAEFPKEGPSILRIQQVVRGDSAAYFCASSLREGSNTEAFFGQGTRLTVV.

The chain combines TRBV20-1 with TRBJ1-1. Germline lookup yields CDR1 DFQATT and CDR2 SNEGSKA (reference sequence). The CDR3 spans 14 residues. The CDR3 loop is CSARDLALTVEAFF.

The rearrangement links TRBV7-2 to TRBJ2-3. This CDR3 has 16 amino acids. Germline assignment: CDR1 SGHTA and CDR2 FQGNSA. CDR3 residues: CASSISVFMSTDTQYF. Supplemented by reference TRBV7-2 and TRBJ2-3, the full variable domain reads GAGVSQSPSNKVTEKGKDVELRCDPISGHTALYWYRQSLGQGLEFLIYFQGNSAPDKSGLPSDRFSAERTGGSVSTLTIQRTQQEDSAVYLCASSISVFMSTDTQYFGPGTRLTVL.

The genes are TRBV9 and TRBJ2-3; TCRdb selects TRBD1, and the lack of DNA leaves this call unchecked. The CDR3 length is 16 residues. Germline V CDR1 and CDR2: SGDLS, YYNGEE. The CDR3 sequence: CASTAGTRGPTDTQYF.

The rearrangement uses TRBV12-3 or TRBV12-4 and TRBJ2-2. This CDR3 contains 11 residues. Here the CDR3 reads CASSSRGELFF.

The chain recombines TRBV20-1 with TRBJ1-6. The CDR3 contains 15 residues. CDR1 and CDR2 (germline): DFQATT, SNEGSKA (reference sequence). CDR3 sequence reads: CSARDRGLYNSPLHF.

V gene TRBV28 combines with J gene TRBJ2-3; TCRdb's assignment of TRBD2 cannot be checked, as there is no DNA. The V gene's germline CDR1 is MDHEN and CDR2 SYDVKM. There are 15 residues in the CDR3. This CDR3 is CASSLRRGITDTQYF.

The CDR3 sequence is CASSSGWVNEVEQFF. V and J are TRBV5-1 and TRBJ2-1. In germline, CDR1 is SGHRS, CDR2 YFSETQ. The CDR3 loop spans 15 amino acids.

V is TRBV20-1 and J is TRBJ2-3; TCRdb outputs TRBD1, but without DNA this stays unchecked. In germline, CDR1 is DFQATT, CDR2 SNEGSKA (reference sequence). The CDR3 runs to 14 residues. The CDR3 loop is CSAMNPQGPDTQYF.

The chain employs TRBV5-1 and TRBJ2-5. CDR3 size: 14 residues. Germline lookup yields CDR1 SGHRS and CDR2 YFSETQ. Here the CDR3 reads CASSRMTFQETQYF.